This T cell receptor beta chain was found in a study of identical twins. Study-wide results and limits: In monozygotic twins, models underestimated the sharing of out-of-frame TCR alpha. With abundant cord blood beta clonotypes, insertions were fewer; memory repertoires showed no such pattern. Zero-insertion results could be subject to partial confounding by invariant MAIT and iNKT cells.

This clonotype was seen only a few times. Its antigen is unidentified. Trimming removed 5 bases from V and 1 base from J, with 9 bases in between. CDR1 is LNHNV and CDR2 is YYDKDF in the germline V gene (reference sequence). The CDR3 extends over 13 amino acids. TCRdb passed the 5' RACE reads through MiXCR, listing each CDR3 protein once. Of 650,000 to 800,000 distinct CDR3 sequences detected, over 8.5% appear once; the ten largest clones hold 0.75% to 1%. These data are also associated with another study on yellow fever vaccine responses in identical twins.

The sequenced material came from PBMCs. This clonotype was obtained from a woman younger than 35 in good health. The chain combines TRBV15 with TRBJ2-7; D is tentatively TRBD1 or TRBD2 (5 bases each). CDR3 DNA sequence: TGTGCCACCAGCTTGGGGGAGTCCTACGAGCAGTACTTC. It translates to CATSLGESYEQYF.